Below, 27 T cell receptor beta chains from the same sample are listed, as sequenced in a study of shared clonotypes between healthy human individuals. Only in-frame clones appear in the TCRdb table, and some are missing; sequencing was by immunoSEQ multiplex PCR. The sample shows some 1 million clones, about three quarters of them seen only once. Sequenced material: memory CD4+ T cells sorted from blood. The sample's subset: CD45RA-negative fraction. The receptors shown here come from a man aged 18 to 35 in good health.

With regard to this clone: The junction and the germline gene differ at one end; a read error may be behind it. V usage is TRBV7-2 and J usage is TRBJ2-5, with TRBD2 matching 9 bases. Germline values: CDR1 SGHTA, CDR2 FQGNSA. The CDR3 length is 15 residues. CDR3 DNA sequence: TGTGCCAGCAGTCTTAGCGGGAGAGGAGAAGAAACCCAGTACTTC. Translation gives CASSLSGRGEETQYF. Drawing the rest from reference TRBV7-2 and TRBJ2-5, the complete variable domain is GAGVSQSPSNKVTEKGKDVELRCDPISGHTALYWYRQSLGQGLEFLIYFQGNSAPDKSGLPSDRFSAERTGGSVSTLTIQRTQQEDSAVYLCASSLSGRGEETQYFGPGTRLLVL.

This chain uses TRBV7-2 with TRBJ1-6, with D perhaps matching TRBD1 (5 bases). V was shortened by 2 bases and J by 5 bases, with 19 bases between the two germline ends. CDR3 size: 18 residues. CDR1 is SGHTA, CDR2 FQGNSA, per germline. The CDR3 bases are TGTGCCAGCAGCTTAAGAGCCCCATACGGGGCCAATAATTCACCCCTCCACTTT. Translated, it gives CASSLRAPYGANNSPLHF.

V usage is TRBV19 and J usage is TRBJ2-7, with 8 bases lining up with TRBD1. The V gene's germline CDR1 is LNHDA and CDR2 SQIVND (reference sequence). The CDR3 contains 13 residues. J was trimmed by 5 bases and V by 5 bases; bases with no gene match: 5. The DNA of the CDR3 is TGTGCCAGTAGTCCCGACAGGGGCCACGAGCAGTACTTC. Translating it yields CASSPDRGHEQYF.

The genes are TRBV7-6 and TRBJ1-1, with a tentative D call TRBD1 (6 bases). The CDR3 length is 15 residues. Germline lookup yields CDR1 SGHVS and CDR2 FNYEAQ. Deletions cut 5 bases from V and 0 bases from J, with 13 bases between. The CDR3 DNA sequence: TGTGCCAGCAGCCCAGGGGCGGGGATGAACACTGAAGCTTTCTTT. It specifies CASSPGAGMNTEAFF.

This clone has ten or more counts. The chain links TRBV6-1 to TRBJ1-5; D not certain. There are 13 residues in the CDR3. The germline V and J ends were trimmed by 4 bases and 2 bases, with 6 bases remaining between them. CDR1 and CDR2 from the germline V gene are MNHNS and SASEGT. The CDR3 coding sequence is TGTGCCAGCAGTGGGATGGGCAATCAGCCCCAGCATTTT. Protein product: CASSGMGNQPQHF.

CDR3: CASSSPRTGQRSNQPQHF. The CDR3 DNA follows: TGTGCCAGCAGCTCCCCTCGGACAGGGCAGAGAAGCAATCAGCCCCAGCATTTT. The rearrangement links TRBV7-8 to TRBJ1-5; 8 bases are shared with TRBD1. This CDR3 is built from 18 residues. Looked up from germline, CDR1 is SGHVS and CDR2 is FQNEAQ. J gave up 1 base and V 4 bases, and 12 bases lay outside the gene matches. The full variable domain, rest sourced from reference TRBV7-8 and TRBJ1-5, is GAGVSQSPRYKVAKRGQDVALRCDPISGHVSLFWYQQALGQGPEFLTYFQNEAQLDKSGLPSDRFFAERPEGSVSTLKIQRTQQEDSAVYLCASSSPRTGQRSNQPQHFGDGTRLSIL.

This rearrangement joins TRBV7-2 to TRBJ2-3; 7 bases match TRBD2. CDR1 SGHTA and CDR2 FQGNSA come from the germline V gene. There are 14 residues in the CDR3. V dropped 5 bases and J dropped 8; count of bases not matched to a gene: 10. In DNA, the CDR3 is TGTGCCAGCAGCCTAGGGGAGGGTGTAGGTACGCAGTATTTT. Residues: CASSLGEGVGTQYF.

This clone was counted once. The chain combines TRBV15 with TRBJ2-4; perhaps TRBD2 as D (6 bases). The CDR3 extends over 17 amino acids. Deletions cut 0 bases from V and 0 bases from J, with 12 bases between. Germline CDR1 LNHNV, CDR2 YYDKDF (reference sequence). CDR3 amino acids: CATSRDLSGLAKNIQYF. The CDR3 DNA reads TGTGCCACCAGCAGAGATCTTAGCGGACTAGCCAAAAACATTCAGTACTTC.

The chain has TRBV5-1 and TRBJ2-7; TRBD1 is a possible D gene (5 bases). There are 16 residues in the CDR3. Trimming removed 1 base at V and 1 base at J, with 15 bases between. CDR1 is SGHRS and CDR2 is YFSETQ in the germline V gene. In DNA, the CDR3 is TGCGCCAGCAGCTTGTTGGGGCCTCCGGTGTCCTACGAGCAGTACTTC. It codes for CASSLLGPPVSYEQYF.

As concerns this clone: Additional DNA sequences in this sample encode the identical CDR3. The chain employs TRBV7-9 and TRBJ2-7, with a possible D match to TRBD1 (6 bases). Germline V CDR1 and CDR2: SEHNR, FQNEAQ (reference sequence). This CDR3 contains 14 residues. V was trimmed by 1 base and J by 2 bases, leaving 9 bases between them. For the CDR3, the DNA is TGTGCCAGCAGCTTAGTGGCAGGGGCCTACGAGCAGTACTTC. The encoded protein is CASSLVAGAYEQYF.

This CDR3 reads CASSQFGLAADTQYF. The CDR3 nucleotides are TGCGCCAGCAGCCAGTTTGGACTAGCGGCAGATACGCAGTATTTT. The chain has TRBV4-3 and TRBJ2-3, with TRBD2 matching 10 bases. The germline gives CDR1 LGHNA, CDR2 YSLEER. The CDR3 totals 15 residues. With 3 bases clipped from V and 4 bases from J, the junction kept 4 bases outside the gene matches.

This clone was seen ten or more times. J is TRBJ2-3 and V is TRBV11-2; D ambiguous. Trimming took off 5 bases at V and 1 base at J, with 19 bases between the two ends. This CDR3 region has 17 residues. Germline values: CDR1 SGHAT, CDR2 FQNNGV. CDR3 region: CASSPYSMSRRTDTQYF. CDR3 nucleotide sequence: TGTGCCAGCAGCCCTTATAGTATGTCCCGTCGCACAGATACGCAGTATTTT.

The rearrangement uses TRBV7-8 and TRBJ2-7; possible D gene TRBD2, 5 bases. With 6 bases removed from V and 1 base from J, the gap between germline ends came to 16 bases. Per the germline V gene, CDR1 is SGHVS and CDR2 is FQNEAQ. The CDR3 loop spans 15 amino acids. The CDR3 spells CASSSGGLLSYEQYF. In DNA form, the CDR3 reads TGTGCCAGCAGTTCCGGCGGACTCTTGTCCTACGAGCAGTACTTC. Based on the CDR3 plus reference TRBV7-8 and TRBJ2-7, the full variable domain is GAGVSQSPRYKVAKRGQDVALRCDPISGHVSLFWYQQALGQGPEFLTYFQNEAQLDKSGLPSDRFFAERPEGSVSTLKIQRTQQEDSAVYLCASSSGGLLSYEQYFGPGTRLTVT.

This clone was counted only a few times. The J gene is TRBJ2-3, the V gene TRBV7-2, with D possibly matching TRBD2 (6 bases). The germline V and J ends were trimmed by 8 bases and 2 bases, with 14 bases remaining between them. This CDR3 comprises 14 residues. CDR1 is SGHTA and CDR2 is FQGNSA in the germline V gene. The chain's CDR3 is CASVPRRDTDTQYF. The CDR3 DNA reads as TGTGCCAGCGTCCCTAGGCGGGACACAGATACGCAGTATTTT.

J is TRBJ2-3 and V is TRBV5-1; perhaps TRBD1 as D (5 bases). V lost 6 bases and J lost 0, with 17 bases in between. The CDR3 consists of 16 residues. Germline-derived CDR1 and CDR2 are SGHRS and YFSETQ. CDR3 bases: TGCGCCAGCAAAACGGGCACGGCAGGGAGCACAGATACGCAGTATTTT. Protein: CASKTGTAGSTDTQYF.

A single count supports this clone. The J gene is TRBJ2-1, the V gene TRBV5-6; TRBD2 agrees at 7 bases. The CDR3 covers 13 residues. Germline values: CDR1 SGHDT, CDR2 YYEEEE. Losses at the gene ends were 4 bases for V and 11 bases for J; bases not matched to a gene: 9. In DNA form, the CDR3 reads TGTGCCAGCAGCCAGCAAATAGGGACTAAGCAGTTCTTC. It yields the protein CASSQQIGTKQFF.

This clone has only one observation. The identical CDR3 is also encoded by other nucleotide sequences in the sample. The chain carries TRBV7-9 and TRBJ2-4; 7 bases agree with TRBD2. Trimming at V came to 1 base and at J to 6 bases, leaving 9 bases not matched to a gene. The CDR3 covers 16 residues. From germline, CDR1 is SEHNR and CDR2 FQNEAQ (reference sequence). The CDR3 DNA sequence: TGTGCCAGCAGCTTAGGTTCCGGGGGGTTAGGAAACATTCAGTACTTC. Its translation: CASSLGSGGLGNIQYF.

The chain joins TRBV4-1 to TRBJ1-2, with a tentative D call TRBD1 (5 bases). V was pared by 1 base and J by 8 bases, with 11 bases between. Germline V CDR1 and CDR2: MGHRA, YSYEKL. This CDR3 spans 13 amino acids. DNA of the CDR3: TGCGCCAGCAGCCAAGTGGGGGTAGAAGGCTACACCTTC. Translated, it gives CASSQVGVEGYTF.

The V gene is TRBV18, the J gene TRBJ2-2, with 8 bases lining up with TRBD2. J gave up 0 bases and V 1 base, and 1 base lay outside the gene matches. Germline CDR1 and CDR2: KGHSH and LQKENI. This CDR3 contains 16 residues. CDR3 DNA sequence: TGTGCCAGCTCACCACTGACTAGCGCGAACACCGGGGAGCTGTTTTTT. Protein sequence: CASSPLTSANTGELFF.

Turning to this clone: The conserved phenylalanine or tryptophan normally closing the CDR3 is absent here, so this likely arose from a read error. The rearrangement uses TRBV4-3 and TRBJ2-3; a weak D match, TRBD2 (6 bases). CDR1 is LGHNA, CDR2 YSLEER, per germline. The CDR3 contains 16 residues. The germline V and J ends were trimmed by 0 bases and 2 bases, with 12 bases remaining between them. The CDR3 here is CASSQDWSDYTDTQYL. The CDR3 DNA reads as TGCGCCAGCAGCCAAGATTGGTCGGACTACACAGATACGCAGTATCTT.

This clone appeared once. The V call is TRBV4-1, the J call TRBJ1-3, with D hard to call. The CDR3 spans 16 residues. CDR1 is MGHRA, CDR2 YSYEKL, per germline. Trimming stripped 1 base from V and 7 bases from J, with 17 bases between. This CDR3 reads CASSQVSTSLGNTIYF. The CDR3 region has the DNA TGCGCCAGCAGCCAAGTATCGACATCCCTGGGGAACACCATATATTTT.

CDR3 region: CASEGSGRGEQYF. In DNA, the CDR3 is TGTGCTAGTGAGGGTAGCGGGAGGGGCGAGCAGTACTTC. The chain recombines TRBV12-5 with TRBJ2-7, with 11 bases lining up with TRBD2. Trimming cost V 7 bases and J 6 bases; bases outside gene matches: 5. Looked up from germline, CDR1 is LGHNT and CDR2 is FRNRAP. CDR3 length: 13 residues.

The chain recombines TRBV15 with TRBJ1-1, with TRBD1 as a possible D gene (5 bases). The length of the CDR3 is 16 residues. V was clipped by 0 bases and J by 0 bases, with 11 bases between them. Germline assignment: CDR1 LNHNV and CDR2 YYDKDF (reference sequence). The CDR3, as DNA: TGTGCCACCAGCAGAGAACAACAGGCGCTGAACACTGAAGCTTTCTTT. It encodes CATSREQQALNTEAFF.

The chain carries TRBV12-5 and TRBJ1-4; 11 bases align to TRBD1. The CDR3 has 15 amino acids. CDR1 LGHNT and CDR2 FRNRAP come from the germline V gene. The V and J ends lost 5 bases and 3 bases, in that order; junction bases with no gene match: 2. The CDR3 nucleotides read TGTGCTAGTGGTACGGGACAGGGGGCTAATGAAAAACTGTTTTTT. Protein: CASGTGQGANEKLFF.

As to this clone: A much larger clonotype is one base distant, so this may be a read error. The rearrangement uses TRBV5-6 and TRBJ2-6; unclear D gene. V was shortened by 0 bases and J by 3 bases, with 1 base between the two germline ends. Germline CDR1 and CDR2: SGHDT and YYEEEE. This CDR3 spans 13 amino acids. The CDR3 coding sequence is TGTGCCAGCAGCTTGGTTGGGGCCAACGTCCTGACTTTC. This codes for CASSLVGANVLTF.

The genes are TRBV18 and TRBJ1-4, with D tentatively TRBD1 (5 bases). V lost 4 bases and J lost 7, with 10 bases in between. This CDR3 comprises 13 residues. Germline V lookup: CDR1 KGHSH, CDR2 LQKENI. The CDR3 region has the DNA TGTGCCAGCTCACTAGTCGGGGGTGAAAAACTGTTTTTT. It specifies CASSLVGGEKLFF.

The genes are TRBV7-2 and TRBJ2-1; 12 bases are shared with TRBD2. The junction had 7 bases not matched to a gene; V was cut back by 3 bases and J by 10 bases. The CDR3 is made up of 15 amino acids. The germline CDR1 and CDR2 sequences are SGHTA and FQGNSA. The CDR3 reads CASSLSSSGRAEQFF. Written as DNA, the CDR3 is TGTGCCAGCAGCTTGTCATCTAGCGGGAGGGCCGAGCAGTTCTTC.